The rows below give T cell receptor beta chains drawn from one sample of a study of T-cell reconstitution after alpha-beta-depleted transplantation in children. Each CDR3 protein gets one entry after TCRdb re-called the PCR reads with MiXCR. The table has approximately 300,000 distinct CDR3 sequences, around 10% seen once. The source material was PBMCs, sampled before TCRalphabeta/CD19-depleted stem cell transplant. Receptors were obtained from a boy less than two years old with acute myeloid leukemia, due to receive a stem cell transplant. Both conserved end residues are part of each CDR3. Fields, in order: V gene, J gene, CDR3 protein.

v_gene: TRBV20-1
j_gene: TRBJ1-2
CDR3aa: CSARGSYGYTF

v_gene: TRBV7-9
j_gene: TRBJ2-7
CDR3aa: CASSPRVAGAYEQYF

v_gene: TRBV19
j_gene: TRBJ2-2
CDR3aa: CASSIETANTGELFF

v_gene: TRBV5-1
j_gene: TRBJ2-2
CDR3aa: CASSTLLAGAMNTGELFF

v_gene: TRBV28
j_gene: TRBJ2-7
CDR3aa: CASSFSTGRYEQYF

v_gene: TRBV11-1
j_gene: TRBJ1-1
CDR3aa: CASSSGPPNRGPNTEAFF

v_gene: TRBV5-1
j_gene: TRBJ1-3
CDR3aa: CASSLGPAPAGNTIYF

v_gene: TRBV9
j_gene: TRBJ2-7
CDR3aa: CASSGWDYEQYF

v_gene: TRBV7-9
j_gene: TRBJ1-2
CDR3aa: CASSGTGGDGYTF

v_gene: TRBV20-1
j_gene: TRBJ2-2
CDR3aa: CSARTPNTGELFF

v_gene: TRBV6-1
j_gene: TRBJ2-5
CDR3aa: CASSQSGRALETQYF

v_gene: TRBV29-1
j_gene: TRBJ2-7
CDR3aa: CSVGTAYEQYF

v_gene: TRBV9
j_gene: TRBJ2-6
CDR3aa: CASSVVTGGSSGANVLTF

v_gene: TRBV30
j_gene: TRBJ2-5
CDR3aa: CSGQNQETQYF

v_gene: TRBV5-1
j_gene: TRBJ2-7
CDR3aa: CASSSGQGSRGEQYF

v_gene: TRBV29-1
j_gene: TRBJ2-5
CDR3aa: CSVETTSGETQYF

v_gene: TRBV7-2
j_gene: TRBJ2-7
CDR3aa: CASSLWDSVSYEQYF

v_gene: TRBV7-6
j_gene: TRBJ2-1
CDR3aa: CASSYSHNEQFF

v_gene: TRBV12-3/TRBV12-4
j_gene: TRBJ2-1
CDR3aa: CASRGLAGDNNEQFF

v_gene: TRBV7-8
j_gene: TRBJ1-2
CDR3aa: CASSLLAQNNYGYTF

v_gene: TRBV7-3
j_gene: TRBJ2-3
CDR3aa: CASSSGPRSDTQYF

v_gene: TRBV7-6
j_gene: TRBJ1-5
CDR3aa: CASSLDEGDQPQHF

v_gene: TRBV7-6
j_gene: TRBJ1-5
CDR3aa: CASSLDPPGIEVDGHSQPQHF

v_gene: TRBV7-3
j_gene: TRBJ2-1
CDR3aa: CASSLAGGIFDEQFF

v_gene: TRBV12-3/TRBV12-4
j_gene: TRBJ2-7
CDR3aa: CASSDDRGFTYEQYF

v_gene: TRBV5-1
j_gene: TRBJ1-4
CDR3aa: CASSRTVATNEKLFF

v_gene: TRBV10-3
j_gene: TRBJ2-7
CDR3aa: CAASTGYEQYF

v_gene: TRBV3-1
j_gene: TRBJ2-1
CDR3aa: CASSQVDEQFF

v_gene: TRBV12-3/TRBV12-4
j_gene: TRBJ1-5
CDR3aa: CASSPDRPNQPQHF

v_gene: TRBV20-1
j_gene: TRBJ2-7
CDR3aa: CSAPISGYEQYF

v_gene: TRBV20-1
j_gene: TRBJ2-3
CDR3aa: CSARDFSGGPTDTQYF

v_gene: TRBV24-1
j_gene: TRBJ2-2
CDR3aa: CATSGTGFEGELFF

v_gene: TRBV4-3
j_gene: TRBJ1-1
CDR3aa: CASSQRRQGRTEAFF

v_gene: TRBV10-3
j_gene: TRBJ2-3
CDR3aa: CAIPSGGGTDTQYF

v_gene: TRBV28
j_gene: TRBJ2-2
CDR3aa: CASRAGGNTGELFF

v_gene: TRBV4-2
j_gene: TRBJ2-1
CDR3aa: CASSTRLADYNEQFF

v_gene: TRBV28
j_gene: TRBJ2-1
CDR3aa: CASSYGTPSYNEQFF

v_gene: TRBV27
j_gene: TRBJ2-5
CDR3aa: CASSFFGRNQETQYF

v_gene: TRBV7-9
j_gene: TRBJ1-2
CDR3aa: CASSPLNRIYGYTF

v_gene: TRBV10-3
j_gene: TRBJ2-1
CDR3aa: CAISEGYNEQFF

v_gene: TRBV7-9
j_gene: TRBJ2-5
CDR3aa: CASSRGYQETQYF

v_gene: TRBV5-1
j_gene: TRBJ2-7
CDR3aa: CASSFSGRGSSYEQYF

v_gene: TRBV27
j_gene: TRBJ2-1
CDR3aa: CASSLFLHNEQFF

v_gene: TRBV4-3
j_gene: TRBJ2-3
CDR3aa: CASSQDPSGRTDTQYF

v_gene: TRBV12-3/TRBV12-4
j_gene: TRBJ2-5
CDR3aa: CASSEDRVKETQYF

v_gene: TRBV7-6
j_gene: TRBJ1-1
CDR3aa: CASSLGTGKGEAFF

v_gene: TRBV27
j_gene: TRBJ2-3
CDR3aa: CASSARDFTDTQYF

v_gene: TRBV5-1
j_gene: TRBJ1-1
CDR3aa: CASSLEIMNTEAFF

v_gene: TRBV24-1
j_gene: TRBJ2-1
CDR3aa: CATSEIGTSSYNEQFF

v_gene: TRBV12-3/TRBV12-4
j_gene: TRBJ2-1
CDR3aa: CASTEQYNEQFF

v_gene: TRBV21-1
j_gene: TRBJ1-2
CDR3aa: CASSKGVPDKANYGYTF

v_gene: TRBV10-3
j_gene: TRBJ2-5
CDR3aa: CAIRGDFQETQYF

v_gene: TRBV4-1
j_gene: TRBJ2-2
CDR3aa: CASRGLIWTGELFF

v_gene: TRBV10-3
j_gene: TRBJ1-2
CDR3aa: CAISQGGTQSYGYTF

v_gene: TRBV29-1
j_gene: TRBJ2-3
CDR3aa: CSVGGGIRGTQYF

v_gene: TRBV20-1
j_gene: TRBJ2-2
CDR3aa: CSTQDTGMGTGELFF

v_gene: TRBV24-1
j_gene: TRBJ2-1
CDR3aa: CATSAVGPSYNEQFF

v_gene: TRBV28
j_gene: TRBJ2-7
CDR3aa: CASSLPPTEQYF

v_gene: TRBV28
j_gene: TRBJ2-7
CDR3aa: CASKPNSYEQYF